Listed below are T cell receptor beta chains from one sample, sequenced in a study of T cells after yellow fever vaccination. TCRdb independently ran MiXCR on the 5' RACE reads; one entry per CDR3 protein. The sample includes around 550,000 distinct CDR3 sequences, roughly 21% seen only once; the top ten take roughly 13%. The sequences come from PBMCs, collected 15 days after the yellow fever booster vaccination. These receptors all come from a man aged 25 to 40 who received the YFV17D yellow fever vaccine. CDR3s include the opening cysteine and the closing phenylalanine or tryptophan.

13,TRBJ2-1,TRBV2,CASASSSHNEQFF
15,TRBJ2-7,TRBV7-9,CASSLVGALDYEQYF
15,TRBJ2-7,TRBV28,CASSPRLADPYEQYF
15,TRBJ2-1,TRBV20-1,CSARDPSGAVHEQFF
15,TRBJ2-1,TRBV7-2,CASSQAGDRSSEQFF
12,TRBJ2-3,TRBV20-1,CSAPRSADTQYF
16,TRBJ2-6,TRBV28,CASRYTGTIGANVLTF
16,TRBJ2-1,TRBV2,CASSEALPRDYNEQFF
14,TRBJ2-3,TRBV20-1,CSARTPGGTDTQYF
17,TRBJ2-1,TRBV11-2,CASSLDNVQDGGYEQFF
12,TRBJ1-1,TRBV5-1,CASSGTGTEAFF
13,TRBJ2-7,TRBV7-9,CASSSTAGYEQYF
13,TRBJ2-2,TRBV5-1,CASSLMEIGELFF
15,TRBJ2-3,TRBV5-1,CASSFNGRMEDTQYF
15,TRBJ2-2,TRBV20-1,CSAPIGGSNTGELFF
15,TRBJ2-5,TRBV5-6,CASSWGPGVQETQYF